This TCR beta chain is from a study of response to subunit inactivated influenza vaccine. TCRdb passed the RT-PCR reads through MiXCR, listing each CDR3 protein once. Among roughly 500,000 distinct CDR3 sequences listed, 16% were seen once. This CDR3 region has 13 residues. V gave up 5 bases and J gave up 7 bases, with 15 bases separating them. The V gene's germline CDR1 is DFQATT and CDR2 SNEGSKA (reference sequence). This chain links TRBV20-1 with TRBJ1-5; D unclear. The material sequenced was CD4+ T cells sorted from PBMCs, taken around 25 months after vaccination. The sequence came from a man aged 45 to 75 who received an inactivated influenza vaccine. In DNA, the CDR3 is TGCAGTGCTGGTCCGGGTGACCTGCAGCCCCAGCATTTT. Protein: CSAGPGDLQPQHF.